These 23 T cell receptor beta chains share one sample of origin, sequenced in a study of T-cell memory formation after mild COVID-19 (dated by TCRdb to the early 2020s). Library generation was performed with 5' RACE. This sample was sequenced with an Illumina NovaSeq 6000. TCRdb handled the public reads itself, with Q25 trimming in fastp and clone calling in MiXCR, and kept productive beta chains. Each entry merges the rows of one CDR3 protein and shows their most common DNA and genes. Present in this sample are around 410,000 distinct CDR3 sequences, about a quarter of which were seen just once. The ten largest account for about an eighth of the sample. Material for sequencing was PBMCs or a T cell subset sorted from them (not recorded which). The receptor source for this set is an adult woman who had mild COVID-19 (a few samples of this study predate the infection). The sample titles of this study are shuffled in the database, so cell type and time point are left out; the donor was told from shared clones.

This clonotype was observed a handful of times. The genes are TRBV5-1 and TRBJ2-7; the match to TRBD2 covers 14 bases. The V gene end was trimmed by 4 bases and the J gene end by 2 bases; junction bases not matched to a gene: 8. This CDR3 spans 17 amino acids. Per the germline V gene, CDR1 is SGHRS and CDR2 is YFSETQ. As DNA, the CDR3 is TGCGCCAGCAGCCACGGGACTAGCGGGGGTTCCGCCTACGAGCAGTACTTC. Translated, it gives CASSHGTSGGSAYEQYF. Together with reference TRBV5-1 and TRBJ2-7, the CDR3 gives the full variable domain: KAGVTQTPRYLIKTRGQQVTLSCSPISGHRSVSWYQQTPGQGLQFLFEYFSETQRNKGNFPGRFSGRQFSNSRSEMNVSTLELGDSALYLCASSHGTSGGSAYEQYFGPGTRLTVT.

The rearrangement links TRBV20-1 to TRBJ2-5, with D tentatively TRBD2 (6 bases). The CDR3 loop spans 16 amino acids. Germline CDR1 is DFQATT and CDR2 is SNEGSKA (reference sequence). Between the trimmed V and J ends, which lost 3 bases and 2 bases, there was a span of 19 bases. Here the CDR3 reads CSASPFGASEQETQYF. As DNA, the CDR3 is TGCAGTGCTAGCCCCTTCGGGGCTAGCGAGCAAGAGACCCAGTACTTC.

This clonotype turned up a few times. V gene TRBV7-9 combines with J gene TRBJ2-1; 9 positions agree with TRBD1. The CDR3 loop spans 15 amino acids. The V and J ends lost 7 bases and 7 bases, in that order; junction bases with no gene match: 11. The germline V gene encodes CDR1 SEHNR and CDR2 FQNEAQ (reference sequence). CDR3: CASIYTGGAGNEQFF. CDR3 nucleotide sequence: TGTGCCAGCATTTACACAGGGGGCGCGGGTAATGAGCAGTTCTTC. The complete variable domain, with remaining parts taken from reference TRBV7-9 and TRBJ2-1, reads DTGVSQNPRHKITKRGQNVTFRCDPISEHNRLYWYRQTLGQGPEFLTYFQNEAQLEKSRLLSDRFSAERPKGSFSTLEIQRTEQGDSAMYLCASIYTGGAGNEQFFGPGTRLTVL.

The genes are TRBV7-2 and TRBJ1-1; 10 bases agree with TRBD1. Germline V lookup: CDR1 SGHTA, CDR2 FQGNSA. J gave up 5 bases and V 0 bases, and 3 bases lay outside the gene matches. The CDR3 extends over 15 amino acids. This chain's CDR3 is CASSLAGQGQTEAFF. CDR3 coding DNA: TGTGCCAGCAGCTTAGCGGGACAGGGGCAAACTGAAGCTTTCTTT. Complete variable domain (other parts from reference TRBV7-2 and TRBJ1-1): GAGVSQSPSNKVTEKGKDVELRCDPISGHTALYWYRQSLGQGLEFLIYFQGNSAPDKSGLPSDRFSAERTGGSVSTLTIQRTQQEDSAVYLCASSLAGQGQTEAFFGQGTRLTVV.

This clonotype was seen more than once but under ten times. This rearrangement joins TRBV27 to TRBJ2-3, with D maybe TRBD2 (6 bases). The CDR3 has 16 residues. The V gene's germline CDR1 is MNHEY and CDR2 SMNVEV (reference sequence). Trimming took 4 bases from V and 4 from J, leaving 18 bases between them. CDR3 residues: CASSYGTGGGADTQYF. The CDR3 bases are TGTGCCAGCAGTTATGGGACCGGCGGAGGGGCAGATACGCAGTATTTT.

This clonotype came up a few times. The chain joins TRBV12-3 or TRBV12-4 to TRBJ2-5; no reliable D call. V was pared by 2 bases and J by 3 bases, with 10 bases between. There are 14 residues in the CDR3. This CDR3 reads CASSLKTGKETQYF. The CDR3 nucleotides are TGTGCCAGCAGTTTAAAGACTGGGAAAGAGACCCAGTACTTC.

This clonotype showed up many times. V and J are TRBV6-1 and TRBJ2-5; no definite D call. CDR3 length: 11 amino acids. Trimming took off 4 bases at V and 1 base at J, with 1 base between the two ends. Per germline, CDR1 MNHNS and CDR2 SASEGT. The CDR3 DNA reads TGTGCCAGCAGTGGCCAAGAGACCCAGTACTTC. Its translation: CASSGQETQYF.

This clonotype was seen many times. J is TRBJ2-7 and V is TRBV24-1, with D unresolved. This CDR3 has 11 residues. CDR1 is KGHDR and CDR2 is SFDVKD in the germline V gene. Between the trimmed V and J ends, which lost 3 bases and 3 bases, there was a span of 2 bases. CDR3 in DNA: TGTGCCACCAGTGATGGCTACGAGCAGTACTTC. Translated, it gives CATSDGYEQYF.

This chain uses TRBV20-1 with TRBJ1-1, with D perhaps TRBD1 (5 bases). Per the germline V gene, CDR1 is DFQATT and CDR2 is SNEGSKA (reference sequence). V shed 6 bases and J shed 0 bases, with 14 bases lying between them. The CDR3 covers 14 residues. CDR3 loop: CSAGVTALNTEAFF. Written as DNA, the CDR3 is TGCAGTGCCGGAGTGACAGCTTTGAACACTGAAGCTTTCTTT.

The genes are TRBV7-3 and TRBJ2-5, with TRBD1 matching over 7 bases. Unmatched junction bases numbered 6, after V lost 2 bases and J lost 6 bases. This CDR3 region has 14 residues. The germline CDR1 and CDR2 sequences are SGHTA and FQGTGA. The CDR3 sequence is CASSLRGGAQTQYF. The CDR3 DNA follows: TGTGCCAGCAGCTTACGAGGGGGCGCGCAGACCCAGTACTTC.

The chain employs TRBV10-3 and TRBJ2-5, with D unresolved. The CDR3 consists of 13 residues. V was cut by 4 bases and J by 5 bases, with 11 bases left in between. Germline CDR1 reads ENHRY; CDR2 reads SYGVKD. DNA of the CDR3: TGTGCCATCAGTGGACCGGGCCCGGAGACCCAGTACTTC. Its translation: CAISGPGPETQYF.

Only a few counts were recorded for this clonotype. The chain links TRBV6-5 to TRBJ1-2; D not resolved. Germline CDR1 reads MNHEY; CDR2 reads SVGAGI. The CDR3 sequence is 14 residues long. Between the trimmed V and J ends, which lost 6 bases and 5 bases, there was a span of 16 bases. In nucleotides, the CDR3 is TGTGCCAGCAGCCGGAGTGTGGGGTCTTATGGCTACACCTTC. Encoded protein: CASSRSVGSYGYTF.

The table lists this clonotype with a few counts. The V and J genes are TRBV7-3 and TRBJ2-1, with D tentatively TRBD1 (5 bases). This CDR3 spans 14 amino acids. V lost 2 bases, J lost 6 bases, and 11 bases lay in between. Germline-derived CDR1 and CDR2 are SGHTA and FQGTGA. The DNA for the CDR3 is TGTGCCAGCAGCTTAGGACACAATAGCAATGAGCAGTTCTTC. Translation: CASSLGHNSNEQFF.

The gene calls are TRBV6-5 and TRBJ2-3; D is uncertain. CDR1 and CDR2 (germline): MNHEY, SVGAGI. This CDR3 region has 13 residues. The V end lost 4 bases, the J end lost 5 bases, and 10 bases lay between the germline ends. In nucleotides, the CDR3 is TGTGCCAGCAGTTTCCCCCCATTAGATACGCAGTATTTT. Encoded protein: CASSFPPLDTQYF.

The chain uses TRBV20-1 and TRBJ2-3; TRBD2 matches 10 bases. V shed 5 bases and J 4 bases; nucleotides not matched to a gene: 15. There are 17 residues in the CDR3. The V gene's germline CDR1 is DFQATT and CDR2 SNEGSKA (reference sequence). CDR3 coding DNA: TGCAGTGCTCGGAGAGCGGGAGGGCATTCGGGCGCAGATACGCAGTATTTT. This gives the protein CSARRAGGHSGADTQYF.

The sample holds many counts of this clonotype. CDR3 amino acids: CASIPSGGNYNEQFF. In nucleotides, the CDR3 is TGTGCCAGCATCCCCAGCGGGGGAAATTACAATGAGCAGTTCTTC. The V and J genes are TRBV12-3 or TRBV12-4 and TRBJ2-1; 8 bases agree with TRBD2. The CDR3 has 15 amino acids. V lost 7 bases to trimming and J lost 4 bases; unmatched junction nucleotides: 9.

This chain links TRBV27 with TRBJ1-2; no definite D call. The germline CDR1 and CDR2 sequences are MNHEY and SMNVEV (reference sequence). The CDR3 sequence is 13 residues long. Trimming shortened V by 3 bases and J by 0 bases, and 5 bases separated the two germline ends. This CDR3 is CASSFKANYGYTF. Here the CDR3 DNA reads TGTGCCAGCAGTTTTAAAGCTAACTATGGCTACACCTTC.

This clonotype was seen repeatedly, ten times or more. Relative to the germline gene, one junction end is altered; a read error may explain this. The rearrangement uses TRBV6-2 or TRBV6-3 and TRBJ2-7; D is ambiguous. This CDR3 has 12 residues. Germline V lookup: CDR1 MNHEY, CDR2 SVGEGT. The CDR3 reads CASTLTPYEHYF. The DNA for the CDR3 is TGTGCCAGCACTTTAACGCCTTACGAGCATTACTTC.

The gene calls are TRBV7-9 and TRBJ2-7; D remains ambiguous. From germline, CDR1 is SEHNR and CDR2 FQNEAQ (reference sequence). V dropped 2 bases and J dropped 2 bases, with 13 bases sitting between them. This CDR3 comprises 15 residues. CDR3 in amino acids: CASSLPSGVAYEQYF. The DNA for the CDR3 is TGTGCCAGCAGCTTACCCTCCGGTGTGGCCTACGAGCAGTACTTC.

The genes are TRBV7-2 and TRBJ1-2; tentative D call: TRBD1 (6 bases). Trimming stripped 2 bases from V and 5 bases from J, with 12 bases between. CDR3 length: 14 amino acids. Germline V gives CDR1 SGHTA, CDR2 FQGNSA. The CDR3 protein is CASSLQTDSYGYTF. Written as DNA, the CDR3 is TGTGCCAGCAGCTTACAGACGGACAGTTATGGCTACACCTTC.

This clonotype was seen a few times. J is TRBJ2-3 and V is TRBV4-1; 7 bases fit TRBD2. With V trimmed by 6 bases and J by 1 base, 10 bases remained unmatched. This CDR3 region has 16 residues. Germline CDR1 reads MGHRA; CDR2 reads YSYEKL. The CDR3 nucleotides read TGCGCCAGCAGTACCATTTCTAGCGGCCGCACAGATACGCAGTATTTT. Its protein product is CASSTISSGRTDTQYF.

This clonotype was seen only a few times. This sequence joins TRBV19 and TRBJ2-5; D not resolved. The CDR3 runs to 13 residues. V lost 6 bases and J 0 bases, leaving 8 bases between the germline ends. Germline V lookup: CDR1 LNHDA, CDR2 SQIVND (reference sequence). The CDR3 region is CASSRSYQETQYF. CDR3 DNA sequence: TGTGCCAGTAGCCGTTCGTACCAAGAGACCCAGTACTTC.

CDR3: CASSQGSFSNEQYF. Here the CDR3 DNA reads TGCGCCAGCAGCCAAGGTTCCTTTTCCAACGAGCAGTACTTC. The V gene is TRBV4-3, the J gene TRBJ2-7, with no clear D. Trimming shortened V by 1 base and J by 5 bases, and 12 bases separated the two germline ends. Per the germline V gene, CDR1 is LGHNA and CDR2 is YSLEER. The CDR3 is 14 residues long.